This T cell receptor (beta chain) was captured in a study of metastatic and nonmetastatic thyroid tumors. TCRdb re-called the PCR reads through MiXCR. The sample yields roughly 89,000 clones, around an eighth seen once. Comment on this clone: A read error may explain this, as a much larger clone is one base away. This same CDR3 is encoded by further DNA sequences in the sample.

Every patient underwent thyroid surgery untreated. Trimming pared 5 bases from V and 2 bases from J, leaving 7 bases between. There are 12 residues in the CDR3. CDR1 is DFQATT and CDR2 is SNEGSKA in the germline V gene (reference sequence). This TCR was recovered from a female donor with papillary thyroid cancer or a benign thyroid nodule (not recorded which). Some clones in this sample may be carry-over from other donors' samples. The J gene is TRBJ2-1, the V gene TRBV20-1; no definite D call. The sequencing input was tumor tissue. CDR3 region: CSARGTYNEQFF. The CDR3 bases are TGCAGTGCTCGCGGAACCTACAATGAGCAGTTCTTC.